This T cell receptor beta chain was profiled in a study of shared clonotypes between healthy human individuals. About the research overall: The study enrolled a couple of women and three men aged 18 to 49. Donors had three CD4 naive, three CD4 memory, two CD8 naive and one CD8 memory plate apiece.

From CD4+ cells came CD45RA+ naive and CD45RA-negative memory subsets. CDR3 length: 9 residues. CDR1 is SGHVT, CDR2 SQSDAQ, per germline. V lost 9 bases, J lost 6 bases, and 3 bases lay in between. Libraries were prepared by immunoSEQ multiplex PCR; TCRdb keeps only in-frame clonotypes and omits some of them. The sample holds more than 2,000,000 clones, just over 90% seen once. This receptor was obtained from a man aged 18-30 years in good health. V usage is TRBV7-4 and J usage is TRBJ1-3; D uncertain. Specimen: naive CD4+ T cells sorted from blood. Subset defined: CD45RA+ positively selected. CDR3 region: CASQNTIYF. The DNA of the CDR3 is TGTGCCAGTCAAAACACCATATATTTT. The full variable domain, completed using reference TRBV7-4 and TRBJ1-3, is GAGVSQSPRYKVAKRGRDVALRCDSISGHVTLYWYRQTLGQGSEVLTYSQSDAQRDKSGRPSGRFSAERPERSVSTLKIQRTEQGDSAVYLCASQNTIYFGEGSWLTVV.